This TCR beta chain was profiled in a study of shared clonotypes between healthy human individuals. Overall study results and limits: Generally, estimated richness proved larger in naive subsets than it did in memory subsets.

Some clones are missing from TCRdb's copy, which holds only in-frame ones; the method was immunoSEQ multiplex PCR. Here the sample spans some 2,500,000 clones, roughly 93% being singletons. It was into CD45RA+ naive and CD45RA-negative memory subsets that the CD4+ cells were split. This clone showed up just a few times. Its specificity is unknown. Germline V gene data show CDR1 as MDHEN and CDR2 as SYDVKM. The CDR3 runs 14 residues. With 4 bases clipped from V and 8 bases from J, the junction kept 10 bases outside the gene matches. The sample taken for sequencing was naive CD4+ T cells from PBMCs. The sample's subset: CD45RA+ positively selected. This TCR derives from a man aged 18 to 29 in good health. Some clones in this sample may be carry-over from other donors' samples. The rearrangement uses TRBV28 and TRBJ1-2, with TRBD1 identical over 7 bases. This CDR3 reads CASSSQYRGSGYTF. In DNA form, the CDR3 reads TGTGCCAGCAGTTCACAATACAGGGGAAGCGGCTACACCTTC.